This TCR beta chain originates from a study of naive and memory T cell subsets. Study-level results: Diversity fell and Gini index rose from naive through CM, EM, EMRA.

In its sample, this clonotype was seen a few times. Its antigen is currently unknown. An equimolar mix of two oligonucleotides served as the beta constant-region primer for TRBC1 and TRBC2. TCRdb re-analysed the UMI-ligation and nested PCR reads in MiXCR, keeping a single row per CDR3 protein. Of around 160,000 distinct CDR3 sequences in the sample, approximately 17% are singletons; the top ten hold about 0.14%. Germline V gene lookup returns CDR1 MGHRA and CDR2 YSYEKL. Unmatched junction bases numbered 4, after V lost 0 bases and J lost 1 base. The CDR3 totals 16 residues. Sequencing used naive CD4+ T cells from blood. The sequence derives from a human donor in good health. The chain is built from TRBV4-1 and TRBJ2-7, with TRBD2 matching over 9 bases. CDR3 DNA: TGCGCCAGCAGCCAAGATCCCGCGGGAGGGTCCTACGAGCAGTACTTC. This translates into CASSQDPAGGSYEQYF.